This paragraph covers one TCR beta chain sequence. Antigen: not known. This entry is derived from a study of Ad26.COV2.S vaccination and SARS-CoV-2 variants. For the study at large: Administration of Ad26.COV2.S was intramuscular, either once or twice 56 days apart.

General study results and limits: Spike-specific TCR breadth was greater after Ad26.COV2.S than placebo. An underestimation of total T cell responses may have resulted from the TCR breadth and depth analyses.

Treatment of the sample: roughly 18 received Ad26.COV2.S at low or high dose, single or two shots; 5 received placebo; per-sample allocation not given. Collection of samples fell on day 63 after the first vaccine or placebo injection. Clones were sequenced by immunoSEQ multiplex PCR, and TCRdb holds only the in-frame ones, with some missing. This sample has 380,000 or so clones; about 89% occur once, and the top ten carry approximately 5%. The sample here was peripheral blood, taken in a trial of Ad26.COV2.S vaccine versus placebo. This clonotype originated in a person between 18 and 59 years old who received the Ad26.COV2.S COVID-19 vaccine or a placebo.

CDR3 sequence reads: CASSGGTEGYTF. The DNA for the CDR3 is TGTGCCAGCAGCGGGGGGACCGAGGGCTACACCTTC. The chain is built from TRBV5-5 and TRBJ1-2, with TRBD1 as a possible D gene (5 bases). CDR3 length equals 12 residues. Germline V gives CDR1 SGHKS, CDR2 YYEKEE (reference sequence). V lost 4 bases and J lost 8, with 12 bases in between. Full variable domain (missing parts from reference TRBV5-5 and TRBJ1-2): DAGVTQSPTHLIKTRGQQVTLRCSPISGHKSVSWYQQVLGQGPQFIFQYYEKEERGRGNFPDRFSARQFPNYSSELNVNALLLGDSALYLCASSGGTEGYTFGSGTRLTVV.